The entry below gives a single T cell receptor (beta chain) sequence along with its context. The data were obtained in a study of CD8 T cells in Susac syndrome. The T cells that were sequenced for TCR beta were CD8+ and CD4+ cells from blood. The multiple sclerosis control group comprised treatment-naive patients with stable or active relapsing-remitting disease. TEMRA cells were enriched by FACS, while CD8+ and CD4+ T cells were obtained through a negative isolation that was performed magnetically. Reverse transcription used about 0.45 to 1 ug RNA and random hexamers. The method of amplification for TCR beta CDR3 was immunoSEQ multiplex PCR, covering 54 Vbeta and 13 Jbeta. TCRdb reprocessed the immunoSEQ multiplex PCR reads via MiXCR and lists one record per CDR3 protein. The sample consists of 250,000 to 300,000 distinct CDR3 sequences, almost 85% of them appearing once. Trimming stripped 7 bases from V and 4 bases from J, with 17 bases between. The germline CDR1 and CDR2 sequences are MDHEN and SYDVKM. CDR3 length equals 14 residues.

What was sequenced was CD8+ T cells from PBMCs. The sequence came from a human donor with multiple sclerosis. The chain combines TRBV28 with TRBJ2-7, with D maybe TRBD1 (6 bases). Here the CDR3 DNA reads TGTGCCAGCACCATCCGGGACACCTCATACGAGCAGTACTTC. It yields the protein CASTIRDTSYEQYF.